The 3 T cell receptor beta chains listed next were all sequenced from one sample in a study of post-analysis software for immune sequencing data. General study results and limits: In patients, TRBV5-6, TRBV5-1 and TRBV20-1 belonged to about five TRBV segments found more frequently than in controls.

Included in the TCR beta cDNA libraries were unique molecular identifiers. TCRdb reprocessed the PCR reads via MiXCR and lists one record per CDR3 protein. The sample contains roughly 410,000 distinct CDR3 sequences, roughly 36% of which appear only once. No antigen is known for these receptors. What was sequenced was blood. The receptors here all came from a girl aged 10 to 17 with multiple sclerosis.

This clonotype has only a few counts. The CDR3 DNA follows: TGTGCCAGCAGAACAGGGGTAAACACTGAAGCTTTCTTT. Protein sequence: CASRTGVNTEAFF. The rearrangement links TRBV12-3 or TRBV12-4 to TRBJ1-1, with 7 nucleotides matching TRBD1. The CDR3 loop spans 13 amino acids. V lost 6 bases and J lost 2; bases outside the gene matches: 3.

V is TRBV12-3 or TRBV12-4 and J is TRBJ2-1; TRBD2 matches 10 bases. The trim removed 5 bases at V and 4 bases at J, leaving 5 bases unmatched. The CDR3 runs to 15 residues. The CDR3 sequence: CASSGAGGWYNEQFF. CDR3 nucleotide sequence: TGTGCCAGCAGTGGAGCGGGGGGGTGGTACAATGAGCAGTTCTTC.

This clonotype turned up a few times. The chain has TRBV7-9 and TRBJ1-1, with a tentative D call TRBD1 (5 bases). The germline CDR1 and CDR2 sequences are SEHNR and FQNEAQ (reference sequence). Trimming stripped 8 bases from V and 1 base from J, with 8 bases between. The CDR3 extends over 12 amino acids. Written as DNA, the CDR3 is TGTGCCAGCGTACAGGCGAACACTGAAGCTTTCTTT. This codes for CASVQANTEAFF.